This entry lists 23 T cell receptor beta chains sequenced from one sample in a study of glioma-infiltrating T cells. Using RNA template, CDR3s of TCR alpha and beta were amplified with iRepertoire arm-PCR. TCRdb re-analysed the multiplex PCR reads in MiXCR, keeping a single row per CDR3 protein. Of 95,000 to 150,000 distinct CDR3 sequences in the sample, roughly 24% were seen once. Sequenced input: glioma tissue, nonneoplastic brain tissue, or PBMCs (not recorded which). These receptors were collected from a human donor with low-grade glioma or glioblastoma, undergoing nonglioma brain surgery, or in good health (not recorded which).

This clonotype occurred a few times. The V and J genes are TRBV5-6 and TRBJ1-1, with TRBD1 matching 7 bases. The V segment lost 3 bases and the J segment 4 bases; nucleotides outside the gene matches: 6. In germline, CDR1 is SGHDT, CDR2 YYEEEE. The CDR3 has 14 amino acids. The DNA of the CDR3 is TGTGCCAGCAGCTCTGTACAGGGGAGCACTGAAGCTTTCTTT. Encoded protein: CASSSVQGSTEAFF. The variable domain in full, completed from reference TRBV5-6 and TRBJ1-1, reads DAGVTQSPTHLIKTRGQQVTLRCSPKSGHDTVSWYQQALGQGPQFIFQYYEEEERQRGNFPDRFSGHQFPNYSSELNVNALLLGDSALYLCASSSVQGSTEAFFGQGTRLTVV.

The V call is TRBV29-1, the J call TRBJ1-1; 9 positions agree with TRBD1. V trimming: 6 bases; J trimming: 13 bases; junction bases outside the gene matches: 9. Germline CDR1 SQVTM, CDR2 ANQGSEA. The CDR3 loop spans 11 amino acids. CDR3 sequence: CSVTQGARGFF. The CDR3 bases are TGCAGCGTCACACAGGGGGCGCGGGGTTTCTTT.

The rearrangement uses TRBV4-2 and TRBJ2-6; TRBD2 matches at 11 bases. Losses at the gene ends were 0 bases for V and 1 base for J; bases not matched to a gene: 8. The CDR3 totals 20 residues. The germline V gene encodes CDR1 LGHNA and CDR2 YNFKEQ. CDR3 residues: CASSQDVVTSGNSGANVLTF. The CDR3 DNA reads TGTGCCAGCAGCCAAGATGTTGTGACTAGCGGGAATTCTGGGGCCAACGTCCTGACTTTC.

Regarding this clonotype: The junction departs from germline at one end; a sequencing error may be responsible. This rearrangement joins TRBV9 to TRBJ2-3, with a weak D call TRBD2 (5 bases). Germline CDR1 SGDLS, CDR2 YYNGEE. The CDR3 is 14 residues long. CDR3 nucleotide sequence: TGTGTCAGCAGCGTAAACAGCGGCCGAGATACGCAGTATTTT. Amino acids: CVSSVNSGRDTQYF.

Note on this clonotype: A read error may be the cause here, since a much bigger clone is one base away. The chain combines TRBV4-2 with TRBJ2-1; TRBD2 matches at 8 bases. Germline V gene sequence: CDR1 LGHNA, CDR2 YNFKEQ. The CDR3 runs 17 residues. CDR3 nucleotide sequence: TGTGTCAGCAGCCCACCGAGACGGGAGGGGGAGGACAATGAGCAGTTCTTC. This encodes CVSSPPRREGEDNEQFF.

There are many counts of this clonotype. The rearrangement links TRBV6-1 to TRBJ2-1, with TRBD2 matching over 8 bases. The CDR3 covers 15 residues. Trimming at V came to 6 bases and at J to 6 bases, leaving 10 bases not matched to a gene. The germline V gene has CDR1 MNHNS and CDR2 SASEGT. The chain's CDR3 is CASSPAGASVNEQFF. CDR3 DNA: TGTGCCAGCAGCCCAGCGGGAGCCTCCGTCAATGAGCAGTTCTTC.

The sample holds one count of this clonotype. A much larger clone differs from this one at a single base, so this may be a read error. The chain carries TRBV4-3 and TRBJ2-7; 7 bases agree with TRBD1. CDR3 length equals 15 residues. Germline assignment: CDR1 LGHNA and CDR2 YSLEER. CDR3 sequence reads: CASSLDREYSYGQYF. Here the CDR3 DNA reads TGCGCCAGCAGCCTCGACAGGGAATATTCCTACGGGCAGTACTTC.

In its sample, this clonotype was seen a few times. The chain employs TRBV19 and TRBJ2-1; 14 nucleotides match TRBD2. The V and J ends lost 8 bases and 7 bases, in that order; junction bases with no gene match: 10. The germline gives CDR1 LNHDA, CDR2 SQIVND (reference sequence). The CDR3 runs to 16 residues. This CDR3 reads CASQRLAGGRKNEQFF. The CDR3 coding sequence is TGTGCCAGTCAGCGACTAGCGGGAGGGCGTAAAAATGAGCAGTTCTTC.

The genes are TRBV4-1 and TRBJ2-2, with 8 bases matching TRBD1. This CDR3 is built from 15 residues. The V gene end was trimmed by 3 bases and the J gene end by 7 bases; junction bases not matched to a gene: 7. Germline V lookup: CDR1 MGHRA, CDR2 YSYEKL. CDR3 loop: CASSHAQGVIGELFF. CDR3 sequence (DNA): TGCGCCAGCAGCCATGCACAGGGGGTAATCGGGGAGCTGTTTTTT.

This clonotype has a handful of counts. The chain uses TRBV6-6 and TRBJ2-7; no firm D call. The V end was cut by 0 bases, the J end by 1 base, with 13 bases between. The CDR3 runs to 16 residues. Germline V gene sequence: CDR1 MNHNY, CDR2 SVGAGI (reference sequence). The CDR3: CASSYSRVPLSYEQYF. CDR3 nucleotides: TGTGCCAGCAGTTACTCGAGAGTCCCCTTATCCTACGAGCAGTACTTC.

In the case of this clonotype: Being one base from a much bigger clone, this may be a read error. The chain couples TRBV20-1 to TRBJ2-7; D may be TRBD2 (5 bases). Germline V CDR1 and CDR2: DFQATT, SNEGSKA (reference sequence). V lost 4 bases, J lost 1 base, and 8 bases lay in between. CDR3 length equals 12 residues. CDR3 DNA: TGCAGTGCTACACTAGGGTCCTACGAGCAGTACTTC. Translated: CSATLGSYEQYF.

Comments on this clonotype: This may stem from a read error, because a much larger clone lies one nucleotide away. The V gene is TRBV19, the J gene TRBJ2-7; 7 nucleotides match TRBD1. The CDR3 consists of 14 residues. V lost 5 bases, J lost 2 bases, and 6 bases stayed unmatched. CDR1 and CDR2 (germline): LNHDA, SQIVND (reference sequence). The CDR3 nucleotides are TGTGCCAGTAGTGTGGGCAGGGGGACCTACGAGCAGTACTTC. It yields the protein CASSVGRGTYEQYF. Filled out from reference TRBV19 and TRBJ2-7, the complete variable domain reads DGGITQSPKYLFRKEGQNVTLSCEQNLNHDAMYWYRQDPGQGLRLIYYSQIVNDFQKGDIAEGYSVSREKKESFPLTVTSAQKNPTAFYLCASSVGRGTYEQYFGPGTRLTVT.

This clonotype was counted ten times or more. The V call is TRBV6-1, the J call TRBJ2-2; unclear D gene. Germline V gene lookup returns CDR1 MNHNS and CDR2 SASEGT. V was shortened by 6 bases and J by 5 bases, with 13 bases between the two germline ends. The CDR3 is 14 amino acids. CDR3 region: CASRGNPVTGELFF. CDR3 DNA: TGTGCCAGCAGGGGTAATCCCGTTACCGGGGAGCTGTTTTTT.

Many counts were recorded for this clonotype. The chain couples TRBV19 to TRBJ2-4; the D gene is possibly TRBD1 (5 bases). The CDR3 covers 14 residues. Per germline, CDR1 LNHDA and CDR2 SQIVND (reference sequence). Trimming pared 3 bases from V and 5 bases from J, leaving 11 bases between. The CDR3 nucleotides are TGTGCCAGTAGTATCCCAGGGCTTCAAAACATTCAGTACTTC. Translated: CASSIPGLQNIQYF.

This clonotype was observed at least ten times. The gene calls are TRBV7-9 and TRBJ2-1, with D perhaps TRBD2 (6 bases). Germline V gene data show CDR1 as SEHNR and CDR2 as FQNEAQ (reference sequence). The CDR3 contains 15 residues. The germline V and J ends were trimmed by 2 bases and 10 bases, with 18 bases remaining between them. The CDR3 region has the DNA TGTGCCAGCAGCTTAAATAGCGGAGGTGGGGGGGAGCAGTTCTTC. Protein sequence: CASSLNSGGGGEQFF. Full variable domain (rest looked up from reference TRBV7-9 and TRBJ2-1): DTGVSQNPRHKITKRGQNVTFRCDPISEHNRLYWYRQTLGQGPEFLTYFQNEAQLEKSRLLSDRFSAERPKGSFSTLEIQRTEQGDSAMYLCASSLNSGGGGEQFFGPGTRLTVL.

As to this clonotype: This CDR3 is missing its conserved last phenylalanine or tryptophan, likely due to a read error. CDR3 sequence (DNA): TGTGCCAGCAGCTCCCAGGGGGCGCAGCCCCAGCATTCT. It encodes CASSSQGAQPQHS. The V call is TRBV7-2, the J call TRBJ1-5; 8 bases agree with TRBD1. With V trimmed by 4 bases and J by 7 bases, 3 bases remained unmatched. Germline CDR1 and CDR2: SGHTA and FQGNSA. The CDR3 spans 13 residues.

Concerning this clonotype itself: Germline and junction disagree at one end, which may indicate a read error. The V gene is TRBV2, the J gene TRBJ2-1, with D possibly TRBD1 on 5 matching bases. Germline CDR1 and CDR2: SNHLY and FYNNEI. The CDR3 extends over 14 amino acids. The CDR3 DNA reads TGCGCCAGCAGCCTTGACAGCTCCTACAATGAGCAGTTCTTC. This encodes CASSLDSSYNEQFF.

This clonotype was found many times. The J gene is TRBJ1-5, the V gene TRBV4-1, with no clear D. The germline CDR1 and CDR2 sequences are MGHRA and YSYEKL. Between the trimmed V and J ends, which lost 0 bases and 7 bases, there was a span of 10 bases. The CDR3 consists of 14 residues. CDR3 amino acids: CASSQEGTLQPQHF. For the CDR3, the DNA is TGCGCCAGCAGCCAAGAAGGCACACTCCAGCCCCAGCATTTT.

The table lists this clonotype with many counts. The chain employs TRBV20-1 and TRBJ2-1, with a tentative D call TRBD2 (5 bases). Trimming took 6 bases from V and 6 from J, leaving 18 bases between them. The CDR3 is made up of 14 amino acids. Germline CDR1 DFQATT, CDR2 SNEGSKA (reference sequence). The CDR3 nucleotides read TGCAGTGCCTGGACTGAGGGCCACCGCAATGAGCAGTTCTTC. It yields the protein CSAWTEGHRNEQFF.

With respect to this clonotype: A much larger clone differs from this one at a single base, so this may be a read error. The chain recombines TRBV18 with TRBJ2-2; a possible D gene is TRBD2 (5 bases). Looked up from germline, CDR1 is KGHSH and CDR2 is LQKENI. The germline V and J ends were trimmed by 1 base and 3 bases, with 15 bases remaining between them. The CDR3 loop spans 17 amino acids. The CDR3 DNA reads as TGTGCCAGCTCACCACGCCTGGACTCGGCGGACACCGGGGAGCTGTTTTTT. It translates to CASSPRLDSADTGELFF.

This clonotype was detected ten times or more. The J gene is TRBJ1-2, the V gene TRBV20-1; 7 bases align to TRBD1. CDR1 and CDR2 (germline): DFQATT, SNEGSKA (reference sequence). Unmatched junction bases numbered 8, after V lost 6 bases and J lost 4 bases. The CDR3 has 13 residues. CDR3 protein: CSATTGWGYGYTF. The CDR3 region has the DNA TGCAGTGCCACGACAGGGTGGGGCTATGGCTACACCTTC.

In this sample, this clonotype turned up many times. The chain recombines TRBV14 with TRBJ1-1; unclear D gene. V lost 5 bases to trimming and J lost 1 base, with 11 bases between them. The CDR3 consists of 14 residues. CDR1 SGHDN and CDR2 FVKESK come from the germline V gene. CDR3 DNA: TGTGCCAGCAGCGCACTCTTGCCGAACACTGAAGCTTTCTTT. Its protein product is CASSALLPNTEAFF.

This clonotype was seen many times. The V call is TRBV6-1, the J call TRBJ2-3, with 14 bases that match TRBD2. This CDR3 is built from 15 residues. The germline V gene encodes CDR1 MNHNS and CDR2 SASEGT. After removal of 7 bases from V and 4 bases from J, the junction contained 4 bases not matched to a gene. The CDR3, as DNA: TGTGCCAGCAAGACTAGCGGGAGGGCCCCAGATACGCAGTATTTT. As protein: CASKTSGRAPDTQYF.